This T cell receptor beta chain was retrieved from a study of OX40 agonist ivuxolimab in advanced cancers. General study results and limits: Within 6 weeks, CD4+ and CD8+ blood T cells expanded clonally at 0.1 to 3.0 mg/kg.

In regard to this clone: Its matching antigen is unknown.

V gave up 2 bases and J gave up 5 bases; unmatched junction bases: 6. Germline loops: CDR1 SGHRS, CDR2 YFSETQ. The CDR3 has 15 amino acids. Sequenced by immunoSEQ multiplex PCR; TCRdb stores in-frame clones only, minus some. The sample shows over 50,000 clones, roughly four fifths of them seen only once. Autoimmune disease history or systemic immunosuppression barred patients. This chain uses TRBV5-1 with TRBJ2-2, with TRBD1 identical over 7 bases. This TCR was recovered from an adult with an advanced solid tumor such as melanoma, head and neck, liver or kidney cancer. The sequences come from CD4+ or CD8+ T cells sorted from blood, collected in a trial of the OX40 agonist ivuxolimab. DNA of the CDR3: TGCGCCAGCAGCTTTCCGACAGGGCGAACCGGGGAGCTGTTTTTT. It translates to CASSFPTGRTGELFF.